A single sample is the source of the 20 T cell receptor beta chains below, sequenced in a study of T-cell reconstitution after alpha-beta-depleted transplantation in children. Preparation of the TCRbeta library involved a method that used unique molecular identifiers. TCRdb re-analysed the PCR reads in MiXCR, keeping a single row per CDR3 protein. The sample consists of hundreds of thousands of distinct CDR3 sequences, around 16% of them appearing once. This sample comprised PBMCs, mostly from graft donor cells, obtained 360 days after TCRalphabeta/CD19-depleted stem cell transplant. These receptors all stem from a boy younger than two who had a stem cell transplant for Wiskott-Aldrich syndrome, so the T cells may come from the graft donor.

This clonotype was counted only a few times. This sequence joins TRBV7-7 and TRBJ2-1, with 9 positions matching TRBD2. This CDR3 region has 15 residues. Germline V gene data show CDR1 as SSHAT and CDR2 as FNYEAQ (reference sequence). Trimming cost V 1 base and J 5 bases; bases outside gene matches: 3. This CDR3 reads CASSLGTSVDNEQFF. CDR3 DNA sequence: TGTGCCAGCAGCTTAGGGACTAGCGTTGACAATGAGCAGTTCTTC.

The chain joins TRBV7-8 to TRBJ2-7; D is unclear. The CDR3 length is 14 residues. Germline values: CDR1 SGHVS, CDR2 FQNEAQ. Between the trimmed V and J ends, which lost 4 bases and 0 bases, there was a span of 10 bases. The CDR3 DNA reads TGTGCCAGCAGCTCCGTTCCCCTCTCCTACGAGCAGTACTTC. Protein product: CASSSVPLSYEQYF.

This clonotype has only a few counts. The chain couples TRBV7-9 to TRBJ2-1; TRBD2 agrees at 8 bases. The CDR3 loop spans 15 amino acids. Germline CDR1 and CDR2: SEHNR and FQNEAQ (reference sequence). V was clipped by 1 base and J by 10 bases; unmatched bases: 9. CDR3 region: CASSLEGREDREQFF. The CDR3 DNA is TGTGCCAGCAGCTTAGAGGGGCGGGAGGATAGGGAGCAGTTCTTC.

J is TRBJ2-2 and V is TRBV20-1; 12 bases are shared with TRBD2. CDR3 size: 16 residues. Germline trimming cut 3 bases from V and 5 bases from J; bases unmatched to any gene: 7. Germline CDR1 reads DFQATT; CDR2 reads SNEGSKA (reference sequence). For the CDR3, the DNA is TGCAGTGCTAGGGGCCGGACTAGCGGGAAGACCGGGGAGCTGTTTTTT. Translated: CSARGRTSGKTGELFF.

This clonotype was detected ten times or more. The J gene is TRBJ1-1, the V gene TRBV7-8, with D hard to call. The CDR3 runs 13 residues. Germline V gives CDR1 SGHVS, CDR2 FQNEAQ. Deletions cut 1 base from V and 3 bases from J, with 6 bases between. Here the CDR3 reads CASSLVRDTEAFF. In DNA, the CDR3 is TGTGCCAGCAGCTTAGTTAGGGACACTGAAGCTTTCTTT.

This clonotype was counted only a few times. V gene TRBV20-1 combines with J gene TRBJ1-5; the D is unclear. The CDR3 totals 14 residues. CDR1 and CDR2 (germline): DFQATT, SNEGSKA (reference sequence). The V end lost 0 bases, the J end lost 5 bases, and 11 bases lay between the germline ends. The DNA of the CDR3 is TGCAGTGCTAGAGATTTTTTCGAGGATCAGCCCCAGCATTTT. Translated: CSARDFFEDQPQHF.

The CDR3 here is CASSLGVAGRYNEQFF. In nucleotides, the CDR3 is TGCGCCAGCAGCTTGGGTGTAGCGGGGAGATACAATGAGCAGTTCTTC. The chain is built from TRBV5-1 and TRBJ2-1; 8 bases fit TRBD2. Germline CDR1 reads SGHRS; CDR2 reads YFSETQ. The CDR3 loop spans 16 amino acids. V was clipped by 0 bases and J by 4 bases; unmatched bases: 6.

The sample holds a few counts of this clonotype. The CDR3 region is CASSLRSGAYEQYF. For the CDR3, the DNA is TGTGCCAGCAGCTTACGATCGGGGGCCTACGAGCAGTACTTC. The chain joins TRBV7-2 to TRBJ2-7; a weak D match, TRBD2 (6 bases). V shed 2 bases and J shed 2 bases, with 10 bases lying between them. CDR1 and CDR2 (germline): SGHTA, FQGNSA. There are 14 residues in the CDR3.

V gene TRBV7-2 combines with J gene TRBJ2-7; tentative D call: TRBD1 (6 bases). The CDR3 contains 14 residues. Germline values: CDR1 SGHTA, CDR2 FQGNSA. Trimming pared 5 bases from V and 2 bases from J, leaving 13 bases between. Here the CDR3 DNA reads TGTGCCAGCAGCCCTCGACAGGCCCCCTACGAGCAGTACTTC. Translated: CASSPRQAPYEQYF.

The sample holds a few counts of this clonotype. The chain couples TRBV5-1 to TRBJ2-5; TRBD1 might be the D (6 bases). This CDR3 is built from 15 residues. CDR1 SGHRS and CDR2 YFSETQ come from the germline V gene. The germline V and J ends were trimmed by 4 bases and 5 bases, with 18 bases remaining between them. The CDR3 DNA follows: TGCGCCAGCAGCCCCCCAGGGGTAACAAGGGAGACCCAGTACTTC. Encoded protein: CASSPPGVTRETQYF.

In its sample, this clonotype was seen a few times. The chain is built from TRBV12-3 or TRBV12-4 and TRBJ2-6; D is uncertain. The length of the CDR3 is 15 residues. Trimming left V 5 bases short and J 0 bases short, with 8 bases between. In DNA form, the CDR3 reads TGTGCCAGCAGTCACCGTAGCTCTGGGGCCAACGTCCTGACTTTC. This codes for CASSHRSSGANVLTF.

This clonotype appeared a few times. The rearrangement joins TRBV4-2 to TRBJ2-7, with D perhaps TRBD1 or TRBD2 (6 bases each). This CDR3 is 15 amino acids long. Looked up from germline, CDR1 is LGHNA and CDR2 is YNFKEQ. V shed 1 base and J shed 3 bases, with 13 bases lying between them. CDR3 DNA: TGTGCCAGCAGCCAAGCCCCGGGGGCTATCTACGAGCAGTACTTC. This translates into CASSQAPGAIYEQYF.

This clonotype was observed a few times. The rearrangement uses TRBV4-1 and TRBJ1-5, with D perhaps TRBD1 (6 bases). The germline V gene encodes CDR1 MGHRA and CDR2 YSYEKL. The CDR3 extends over 15 amino acids. Trimming pared 2 bases from V and 5 bases from J, leaving 13 bases between. CDR3 DNA sequence: TGCGCCAGCAGCCAACCGGACAGAAACTATCAGCCCCAGCATTTT. Translation: CASSQPDRNYQPQHF.

This clonotype was detected only a few times. The V call is TRBV5-1, the J call TRBJ2-5; TRBD2 matches at 10 bases. J was trimmed by 5 bases and V by 6 bases; bases with no gene match: 10. The CDR3 spans 15 residues. The germline gives CDR1 SGHRS, CDR2 YFSETQ. The CDR3 nucleotides are TGCGCCAGCACGAAACTAGCGGGACCGGCGGAGACCCAGTACTTC. Its protein product is CASTKLAGPAETQYF.

The chain carries TRBV12-3 or TRBV12-4 and TRBJ2-3; no definite D call. This CDR3 spans 14 amino acids. Trimming removed 3 bases from V and 2 bases from J, with 9 bases in between. The CDR3 DNA reads as TGTGCCAGCAGTTTCACACGGAACACAGATACGCAGTATTTT. Its protein is CASSFTRNTDTQYF.

This clonotype was seen at least ten times. V usage is TRBV4-3 and J usage is TRBJ2-1; 8 nucleotides match TRBD2. This CDR3 spans 16 amino acids. Trimming removed 1 base from V and 1 base from J; junction bases left unmatched: 3. Per germline, CDR1 LGHNA and CDR2 YSLEER. CDR3: CASSQVPGGSYNEQFF. The CDR3 bases are TGCGCCAGCAGCCAAGTCCCGGGGGGGTCCTACAATGAGCAGTTCTTC.

The J gene is TRBJ2-1, the V gene TRBV3-1; TRBD1 is a possible D gene (6 bases). CDR3 size: 16 residues. CDR1 LGHDT and CDR2 YNNKEL come from the germline V gene (reference sequence). Trimming shortened V by 0 bases and J by 7 bases, and 16 bases separated the two germline ends. CDR3 sequence reads: CASSQEIGSRGNEQFF. The CDR3 DNA reads as TGTGCCAGCAGCCAAGAGATAGGGAGTAGGGGGAATGAGCAGTTCTTC.

The table lists this clonotype with a few counts. The J gene is TRBJ2-3, the V gene TRBV12-3 or TRBV12-4, with D unresolved. The CDR3 extends over 14 amino acids. Trimming shortened V by 4 bases and J by 3 bases, and 11 bases separated the two germline ends. This CDR3 is CASSWLVGTDTQYF. The CDR3 DNA sequence: TGTGCCAGCAGTTGGTTGGTGGGGACAGATACGCAGTATTTT.

The CDR3 protein is CASSLARINANTGELFF. CDR3 nucleotides: TGCGCCAGCAGCTTGGCCAGAATTAACGCGAACACCGGGGAGCTGTTTTTT. This rearrangement joins TRBV5-1 to TRBJ2-2; D gene unclear. Deletions cut 0 bases from V and 0 bases from J, with 12 bases between. Germline CDR1 is SGHRS and CDR2 is YFSETQ. This CDR3 is 17 amino acids long. Filled out from reference TRBV5-1 and TRBJ2-2, the complete variable domain reads KAGVTQTPRYLIKTRGQQVTLSCSPISGHRSVSWYQQTPGQGLQFLFEYFSETQRNKGNFPGRFSGRQFSNSRSEMNVSTLELGDSALYLCASSLARINANTGELFFGEGSRLTVL.

This clonotype appeared a few times. This rearrangement joins TRBV24-1 to TRBJ2-3, with D possibly TRBD2 on 5 matching bases. The length of the CDR3 is 15 residues. Germline V gene lookup returns CDR1 KGHDR and CDR2 SFDVKD. Trimming removed 1 base at V and 4 bases at J, with 11 bases between. The CDR3 DNA reads as TGTGCCACCAGTGATTTTTCCCAGCGGCCAGATACGCAGTATTTT. Amino acid sequence: CATSDFSQRPDTQYF.